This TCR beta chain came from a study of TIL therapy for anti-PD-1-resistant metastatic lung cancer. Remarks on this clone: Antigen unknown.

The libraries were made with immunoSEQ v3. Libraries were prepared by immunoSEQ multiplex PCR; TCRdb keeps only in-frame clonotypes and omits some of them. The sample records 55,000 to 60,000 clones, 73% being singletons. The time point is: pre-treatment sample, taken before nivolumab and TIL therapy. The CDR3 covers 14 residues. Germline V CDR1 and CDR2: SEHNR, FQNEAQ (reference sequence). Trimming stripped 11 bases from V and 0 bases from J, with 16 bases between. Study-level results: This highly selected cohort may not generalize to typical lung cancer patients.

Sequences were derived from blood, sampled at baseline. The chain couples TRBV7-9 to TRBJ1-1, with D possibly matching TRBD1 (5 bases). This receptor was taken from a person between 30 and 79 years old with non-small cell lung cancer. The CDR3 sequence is CAEGRGELNTEAFF. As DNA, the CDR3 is TGTGCCGAAGGAAGGGGCGAGCTGAACACTGAAGCTTTCTTT.